One sample yielded the 17 T cell receptor beta chains listed below, sequenced in a study of blood T cell repertoires in COVID-19. Method: immunoSEQ multiplex PCR; TCRdb's copy keeps in-frame clones and lacks some. The sample shows about 170,000 clones, more than 85% of them seen only once. Sequencing was performed on peripheral blood. These receptors were collected from a woman of 80 years or more with COVID-19, enrolled during active disease.

The chain is built from TRBV11-2 and TRBJ2-3, with 7 bases identical to TRBD2. Germline CDR1 reads SGHAT; CDR2 reads FQNNGV. The CDR3 extends over 15 amino acids. The V segment lost 4 bases and the J segment 2 bases; nucleotides outside the gene matches: 6. The CDR3 nucleotides are TGTGCCAGCAGCTCCAAAAGCGGGACCACAGATACGCAGTATTTT. Translating gives CASSSKSGTTDTQYF.

The V call is TRBV7-9, the J call TRBJ1-2; the match to TRBD1 covers 8 bases. From germline, CDR1 is SEHNR and CDR2 FQNEAQ (reference sequence). V lost 4 bases to trimming and J lost 5 bases; unmatched junction nucleotides: 6. The CDR3 length is 14 residues. CDR3 nucleotides: TGTGCCAGCAGCTCACCGGGACAGGCGTATGGCTACACCTTC. Translation: CASSSPGQAYGYTF.

This rearrangement joins TRBV14 to TRBJ2-1; possible D gene TRBD2, 5 bases. This CDR3 has 15 residues. Germline assignment: CDR1 SGHDN and CDR2 FVKESK. Trimming left V 0 bases short and J 7 bases short, with 13 bases between. CDR3 region: CASSQDLGSINEQFF. The CDR3, as DNA: TGTGCCAGCAGCCAAGACTTAGGGAGCATTAATGAGCAGTTCTTC.

The V and J genes are TRBV4-3 and TRBJ1-1, with 7 bases fitting TRBD1. This CDR3 contains 14 residues. The junction had 5 bases not matched to a gene; V was cut back by 3 bases and J by 4 bases. The germline V gene encodes CDR1 LGHNA and CDR2 YSLEER. For the CDR3, the DNA is TGCGCCAGCAGCCAGCAACAGGGGATCACTGAAGCTTTCTTT. It specifies CASSQQQGITEAFF.

The rearrangement links TRBV5-6 to TRBJ1-4; tentative D call: TRBD1 (6 bases). CDR1 is SGHDT, CDR2 YYEEEE, per germline. V gave up 3 bases and J gave up 7 bases, with 10 bases separating them. The CDR3 consists of 13 residues. Here the CDR3 DNA reads TGTGCCAGCAGCTCCGGGACAAGTGAAAAACTGTTTTTT. As protein: CASSSGTSEKLFF. Variable domain in full (rest from reference TRBV5-6 and TRBJ1-4): DAGVTQSPTHLIKTRGQQVTLRCSPKSGHDTVSWYQQALGQGPQFIFQYYEEEERQRGNFPDRFSGHQFPNYSSELNVNALLLGDSALYLCASSSGTSEKLFFGSGTQLSVL.

This clone was seen a single time. The chain combines TRBV3-1 (or the pseudogene TRBV3-2) with TRBJ1-1; 9 bases are shared with TRBD1. The germline V gene encodes CDR1 LGHDT and CDR2 YNNKEL (reference sequence). The V segment lost 4 bases and the J segment 5 bases; nucleotides outside the gene matches: 8. CDR3 size: 15 residues. This chain's CDR3 is CASSRGTGRLTEAFF. In DNA form, the CDR3 reads TGTGCCAGCAGCCGTGGGACAGGGCGACTTACTGAAGCTTTCTTT.

This chain connects TRBV2 to TRBJ2-7; 8 bases line up with TRBD2. The V and J ends lost 2 bases and 4 bases, in that order; junction bases with no gene match: 1. In germline, CDR1 is SNHLY, CDR2 FYNNEI. This CDR3 contains 13 residues. CDR3 DNA sequence: TGTGCCAGCAGTGAAAGACTAGCGTACGAGCAGTACTTC. Translating it yields CASSERLAYEQYF.

This chain joins TRBV27 and TRBJ2-3, with TRBD2 matching 9 bases. CDR3 size: 15 residues. J was trimmed by 0 bases and V by 4 bases; bases with no gene match: 2. Per germline, CDR1 MNHEY and CDR2 SMNVEV (reference sequence). The DNA for the CDR3 is TGTGCCAGCAGTTCCACTAGCGGGAGCACAGATACGCAGTATTTT. Amino acids: CASSSTSGSTDTQYF.

This sequence joins TRBV27 and TRBJ1-1; 7 positions match TRBD1. The V gene's germline CDR1 is MNHEY and CDR2 SMNVEV (reference sequence). The trim removed 5 bases at V and 0 bases at J, leaving 9 bases unmatched. This CDR3 has 16 amino acids. The CDR3 protein is CASSPRLTGMNTEAFF. In nucleotides, the CDR3 is TGTGCCAGCAGTCCTCGACTGACAGGGATGAACACTGAAGCTTTCTTT.

The chain joins TRBV6-1 to TRBJ1-2; D unclear. CDR1 and CDR2 from the germline V gene are MNHNS and SASEGT. V was pared by 1 base and J by 5 bases, with 14 bases between. This CDR3 has 15 amino acids. CDR3 sequence reads: CASSEGTAGLYGYTF. The CDR3, as DNA: TGTGCCAGCAGTGAAGGAACAGCCGGATTGTATGGCTACACCTTC.

The chain links TRBV5-1 to TRBJ1-1, with 7 bases fitting TRBD1. The CDR3 length is 16 residues. With V trimmed by 0 bases and J by 0 bases, 5 bases remained unmatched. The germline V gene encodes CDR1 SGHRS and CDR2 YFSETQ. DNA of the CDR3: TGCGCCAGCAGCTTGGGACAGACAGGGATGAACACTGAAGCTTTCTTT. This codes for CASSLGQTGMNTEAFF.

This chain uses TRBV27 with TRBJ2-3; possibly TRBD2 for D (5 bases). The V and J ends lost 10 bases and 2 bases respectively, with 13 bases between them. Germline V gene data show CDR1 as MNHEY and CDR2 as SMNVEV (reference sequence). The length of the CDR3 is 13 residues. CDR3 region: CAKSRDYTDTQYF. In DNA form, the CDR3 reads TGTGCCAAATCCAGAGACTACACAGATACGCAGTATTTT.

This chain joins TRBV7-6 and TRBJ1-2; a weak D match, TRBD1 (5 bases). Trimming stripped 5 bases from V and 5 bases from J, with 18 bases between. This CDR3 contains 15 residues. Germline lookup yields CDR1 SGHVS and CDR2 FNYEAQ. The CDR3 is CASSGGFGAGYGYTF. DNA for the CDR3: TGTGCCAGCAGCGGGGGGTTTGGTGCTGGATATGGCTACACCTTC.

The chain has TRBV7-2 and TRBJ2-3; 10 nucleotides align to TRBD2. Trimming took 0 bases from V and 4 from J; bases not matched to a gene: 7. Germline assignment: CDR1 SGHTA and CDR2 FQGNSA. This CDR3 spans 17 amino acids. CDR3 sequence (DNA): TGTGCCAGCAGCTTAGCCCCTAGCGGGAGTGGGGCAGATACGCAGTATTTT. Amino acids: CASSLAPSGSGADTQYF.

J is TRBJ1-6 and V is TRBV7-9; 12 nucleotides line up with TRBD1. CDR1 is SEHNR, CDR2 FQNEAQ, per germline (reference sequence). The CDR3 spans 15 residues. The V segment lost 3 bases and the J segment 7 bases; nucleotides outside the gene matches: 1. Written as DNA, the CDR3 is TGTGCCAGCAGCTTGGGACAGGGGGCGAATTCACCCCTCCACTTT. Translating gives CASSLGQGANSPLHF. Filled out from reference TRBV7-9 and TRBJ1-6, the complete variable domain reads DTGVSQNPRHKITKRGQNVTFRCDPISEHNRLYWYRQTLGQGPEFLTYFQNEAQLEKSRLLSDRFSAERPKGSFSTLEIQRTEQGDSAMYLCASSLGQGANSPLHFGNGTRLTVT.

V usage is TRBV4-2 and J usage is TRBJ1-3; 8 bases align to TRBD1. The germline V gene has CDR1 LGHNA and CDR2 YNFKEQ. This CDR3 has 15 amino acids. The V and J ends lost 4 bases and 4 bases, in that order; junction bases with no gene match: 6. CDR3 residues: CASSPQTGVGNTIYF. For the CDR3, the DNA is TGTGCCAGCAGCCCCCAGACAGGGGTGGGAAACACCATATATTTT.

The chain joins TRBV4-3 to TRBJ1-4; TRBD1 might be the D (6 bases). Trimming took off 4 bases at V and 2 bases at J, with 14 bases between the two ends. The CDR3 is 16 residues long. CDR1 LGHNA and CDR2 YSLEER come from the germline V gene. CDR3 loop: CASSPSTGNTNEKLFF. Here the CDR3 DNA reads TGCGCCAGCAGCCCTTCAACAGGGAACACTAATGAAAAACTGTTTTTT.